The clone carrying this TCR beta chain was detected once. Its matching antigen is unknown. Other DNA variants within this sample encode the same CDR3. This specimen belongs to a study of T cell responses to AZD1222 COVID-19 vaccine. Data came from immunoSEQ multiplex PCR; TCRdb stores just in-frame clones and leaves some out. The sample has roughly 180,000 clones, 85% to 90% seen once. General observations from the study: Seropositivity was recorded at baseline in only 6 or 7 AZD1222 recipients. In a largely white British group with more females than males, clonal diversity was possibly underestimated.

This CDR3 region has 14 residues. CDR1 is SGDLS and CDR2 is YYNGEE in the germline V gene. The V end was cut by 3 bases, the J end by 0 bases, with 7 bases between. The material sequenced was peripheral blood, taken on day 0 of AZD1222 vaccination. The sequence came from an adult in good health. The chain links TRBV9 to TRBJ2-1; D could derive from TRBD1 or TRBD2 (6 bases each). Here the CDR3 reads CASSEGGSYNEQFF. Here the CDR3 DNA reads TGTGCCAGCAGCGAGGGGGGCTCCTACAATGAGCAGTTCTTC.